This TCR beta chain appears in the sequencing data of a study of neoadjuvant nivolumab and ipilimumab in lung cancer. The overall study: The combination arm added day-1 ipilimumab 1 mg/kg to nivolumab 3 mg/kg on days 1, 15, 29. Overall study findings and caveats: Pretherapy blood TCR richness correlated positively with resected tumor richness. Resected tumors had greater TCR richness and clonality than uninvolved lung.

In regard to this clone: Its antigen is unknown.

The germline V and J ends were trimmed by 1 base and 6 bases, with 13 bases remaining between them. Germline-derived CDR1 and CDR2 are GTSNPN and SVGIG (reference sequence). The CDR3 sequence is 13 residues long. Clones were sequenced by immunoSEQ multiplex PCR, and TCRdb holds only the in-frame ones, with some missing. The top ten clones hold approximately 3.4% of a sample with some 37,000 clones, approximately 92% of them seen once. V usage is TRBV30 and J usage is TRBJ2-7, with no clear D. This receptor was identified in an adult with non-small cell lung cancer. The sequencing used peripheral blood, collected before neoadjuvant nivolumab, alone or with ipilimumab. Here the CDR3 DNA reads TGTGCCTGGAGTGCGAACTACCTAGGCGAGCAGTACTTC. Amino acid sequence: CAWSANYLGEQYF.